This passage covers 22 T cell receptor beta chains from one sample sequenced in a study of cytomegalovirus exposure and HLA in healthy donors. The PCR ran on 60 Vbeta and 13 Jbeta primers. Some clones are missing from TCRdb's copy, which holds only in-frame ones; the method was immunoSEQ multiplex PCR. The sample contains more than 140,000 clones, more than 75% of which appear only once. The sample comprised PBMCs. The receptors here all came from a man aged 18 to 29 in good health and CMV-seropositive.

This clone was observed a few times. The J gene is TRBJ1-4, the V gene TRBV28, with D perhaps matching TRBD1 (6 bases). The V end was cut by 6 bases, the J end by 8 bases, with 16 bases between. Germline V lookup: CDR1 MDHEN, CDR2 SYDVKM. CDR3 size: 14 residues. CDR3: CASREGGGGEKLFF. The CDR3, as DNA: TGTGCCAGCAGGGAGGGGGGGGGAGGGGAAAAACTGTTTTTT. The variable domain in full, with the rest retrieved from reference TRBV28 and TRBJ1-4, is DVKVTQSSRYLVKRTGEKVFLECVQDMDHENMFWYRQDPGLGLRLIYFSYDVKMKEKGDIPEGYSVSREKKERFSLILESASTNQTSMYLCASREGGGGEKLFFGSGTQLSVL.

A note on this clone: Other DNA sequences within the sample encode an identical CDR3. The gene calls are TRBV7-9 and TRBJ1-1; 8 bases line up with TRBD1. There are 14 residues in the CDR3. With V trimmed by 4 bases and J by 4 bases, 5 bases remained unmatched. Germline CDR1 SEHNR, CDR2 FQNEAQ (reference sequence). This CDR3 is CASSSGQGRTEAFF. CDR3 coding DNA: TGTGCCAGCAGCTCAGGACAGGGACGCACTGAAGCTTTCTTT.

This clone has a handful of counts. The rearrangement links TRBV6-6 to TRBJ2-7; D is undetermined. Trimming stripped 5 bases from V and 3 bases from J, with 5 bases between. CDR1 is MNHNY and CDR2 is SVGAGI in the germline V gene (reference sequence). CDR3 length: 11 amino acids. CDR3 protein: CASSPRYEQYF. CDR3 coding DNA: TGTGCCAGCAGTCCCCGCTACGAGCAGTACTTC.

V gene TRBV5-1 combines with J gene TRBJ2-1; D may be TRBD2 (5 bases). Germline V gives CDR1 SGHRS, CDR2 YFSETQ. V lost 1 base and J 3 bases, leaving 11 bases between the germline ends. The CDR3 has 15 amino acids. The CDR3 nucleotides are TGCGCCAGCAGCTTGTTCGTGGGAGACTACAATGAGCAGTTCTTC. Its protein product is CASSLFVGDYNEQFF. The full variable domain, completed using reference TRBV5-1 and TRBJ2-1, is KAGVTQTPRYLIKTRGQQVTLSCSPISGHRSVSWYQQTPGQGLQFLFEYFSETQRNKGNFPGRFSGRQFSNSRSEMNVSTLELGDSALYLCASSLFVGDYNEQFFGPGTRLTVL.

The J gene is TRBJ1-6, the V gene TRBV25-1; 7 bases match TRBD1. CDR1 is MGHDK and CDR2 is SYGVNS in the germline V gene. This CDR3 comprises 15 residues. After removal of 6 bases from V and 7 bases from J, the junction contained 9 bases not matched to a gene. For the CDR3, the DNA is TGTGCCAGCAGGTTGACAGGGTGGACAAATTCACCCCTCCACTTT. This encodes CASRLTGWTNSPLHF. Full variable domain (outside the CDR3, taken from reference TRBV25-1 and TRBJ1-6): EADIYQTPRYLVIGTGKKITLECSQTMGHDKMYWYQQDPGMELHLIHYSYGVNSTEKGDLSSESTVSRIRTEHFPLTLESARPSHTSQYLCASRLTGWTNSPLHFGNGTRLTVT.

The chain carries TRBV5-4 and TRBJ2-1; maybe TRBD2 (5 bases). Germline V lookup: CDR1 SGHNT, CDR2 YYREEE (reference sequence). V lost 0 bases to trimming and J lost 4 bases, with 11 bases between them. The CDR3 has 15 amino acids. In DNA form, the CDR3 reads TGTGCCAGCAGCTTGGCGCGGGCAGCATACAATGAGCAGTTCTTC. Its protein product is CASSLARAAYNEQFF.

CDR3 coding DNA: TGCGCCAGCAGCCAAGAAGCCACCCGAACTAATTCACCCCTCCACTTT. It is translated as CASSQEATRTNSPLHF. V and J are TRBV4-1 and TRBJ1-6, with no clear D. Germline-derived CDR1 and CDR2 are MGHRA and YSYEKL. CDR3 length: 16 amino acids. The V end lost 0 bases, the J end lost 6 bases, and 12 bases lay between the germline ends.

The J gene is TRBJ2-1, the V gene TRBV30; 7 nucleotides agree with TRBD1. Germline CDR1 is GTSNPN and CDR2 is SVGIG (reference sequence). The V segment lost 3 bases and the J segment 6 bases; nucleotides outside the gene matches: 8. CDR3 length: 14 amino acids. The CDR3: CAWSWDRVPNEQFF. The CDR3 coding sequence is TGTGCCTGGAGCTGGGACAGAGTTCCCAATGAGCAGTTCTTC.

The chain combines TRBV28 with TRBJ1-1; D remains unclear. The V gene's germline CDR1 is MDHEN and CDR2 SYDVKM. V lost 5 bases to trimming and J lost 8 bases, with 12 bases between them. The CDR3 is 12 residues long. The CDR3 region has the DNA TGTGCCAGCAGTCACACGACTGTCGAAGCTTTCTTT. Its protein is CASSHTTVEAFF.

This clone was counted between two and nine times. CDR3 in DNA: TGCGCCAGCAGCCGACTAGCGGGAGGCAATGAGCAGTTCTTC. Translating it yields CASSRLAGGNEQFF. V is TRBV4-1 and J is TRBJ2-1, with 13 bases aligning to TRBD2. The germline V gene encodes CDR1 MGHRA and CDR2 YSYEKL. V lost 4 bases and J lost 6; bases outside the gene matches: 0. The CDR3 is 14 amino acids.

The chain employs TRBV19 and TRBJ2-1; a possible D gene is TRBD2 (5 bases). V lost 1 base and J 12 bases, leaving 16 bases between the germline ends. CDR1 is LNHDA, CDR2 SQIVND, per germline (reference sequence). CDR3 length: 14 residues. The CDR3 reads CASSIASRGEGQFF. The CDR3 DNA follows: TGTGCCAGTAGTATAGCCTCACGGGGAGAGGGGCAGTTCTTC.

The gene calls are TRBV7-2 and TRBJ2-3; 7 bases are a match to TRBD1. Germline V gene sequence: CDR1 SGHTA, CDR2 FQGNSA. CDR3 length: 19 residues. The ends lost 5 bases at V and 5 bases at J; junction bases unmatched: 22. The CDR3 spells CASSLAGRQGTPAQDTQYF. The CDR3 DNA follows: TGTGCCAGCAGCCTCGCTGGTCGACAGGGAACCCCGGCGCAAGATACGCAGTATTTT.

V gene TRBV6-6 combines with J gene TRBJ1-5; a weak D match, TRBD1 (5 bases). This CDR3 has 13 amino acids. Trimming took off 5 bases at V and 5 bases at J, with 10 bases between the two ends. In germline, CDR1 is MNHNY, CDR2 SVGAGI (reference sequence). CDR3 nucleotide sequence: TGTGCCAGCAGTGGGGTAGGGGATCAGCCCCAGCATTTT. Translating gives CASSGVGDQPQHF.

In the case of this clone: The junction shows a germline mismatch at one end, possibly a read error. The same CDR3 arises from other DNA sequences in this sample as well. The J gene is TRBJ1-1, the V gene TRBV7-9, with 7 bases identical to TRBD1. CDR3 length equals 17 residues. CDR1 is SEHNR and CDR2 is FQNEAQ in the germline V gene (reference sequence). The CDR3 protein is CASSLEGFGQENTEAFF. CDR3 sequence (DNA): TGTGCCAGCAGCTTAGAGGGTTTTGGACAGGAAAACACTGAGGCTTTCTTT.

In nucleotides, the CDR3 is TGCGCCAGCAGCTTGGAGGAGGGTCTAGGCTATGGCTACACCTTC. Translation gives CASSLEEGLGYGYTF. The J gene is TRBJ1-2, the V gene TRBV5-1; D not certain. Germline V lookup: CDR1 SGHRS, CDR2 YFSETQ. The length of the CDR3 is 15 residues. The ends were cut back, 0 bases at V and 4 bases at J, with 13 bases in the middle.

The rearrangement joins TRBV19 to TRBJ2-1; TRBD2 might be the D (6 bases). The length of the CDR3 is 14 residues. The V end was cut by 3 bases, the J end by 4 bases, with 10 bases between. Germline CDR1 LNHDA, CDR2 SQIVND (reference sequence). The CDR3 nucleotides read TGTGCCAGTAGTATTCACGGGAGTTACAATGAGCAGTTCTTC. Residues: CASSIHGSYNEQFF.

As concerns this clone: At one end, the junction sequence differs from germline, possibly due to a read error. The chain employs TRBV18 and TRBJ2-7, with a weak D call TRBD2 (5 bases). Germline V lookup: CDR1 KGHSH, CDR2 LQKENI. The CDR3 is 14 residues long. The CDR3 is CASSPLADSHEQYF. CDR3 DNA: TGTGCCAGCTCACCGCTTGCGGACTCCCACGAGCAGTACTTC.

V usage is TRBV5-5 and J usage is TRBJ1-5, with 8 bases matching TRBD1. There are 16 residues in the CDR3. Per germline, CDR1 SGHKS and CDR2 YYEKEE (reference sequence). V gave up 2 bases and J gave up 3 bases; unmatched junction bases: 7. CDR3 sequence reads: CASSFWTGKNNQPQHF. The DNA of the CDR3 is TGTGCCAGCAGCTTTTGGACAGGGAAGAACAATCAGCCCCAGCATTTT. The complete variable domain, with remaining parts taken from reference TRBV5-5 and TRBJ1-5, reads DAGVTQSPTHLIKTRGQQVTLRCSPISGHKSVSWYQQVLGQGPQFIFQYYEKEERGRGNFPDRFSARQFPNYSSELNVNALLLGDSALYLCASSFWTGKNNQPQHFGDGTRLSIL.

The V call is TRBV28, the J call TRBJ1-1; unclear D gene. This CDR3 has 12 residues. Germline V gene data show CDR1 as MDHEN and CDR2 as SYDVKM. Trimming took off 3 bases at V and 5 bases at J, with 7 bases between the two ends. The CDR3 sequence: CASSFHRTEAFF. DNA for the CDR3: TGTGCCAGCAGTTTCCACAGAACTGAAGCTTTCTTT.

V is TRBV5-1 and J is TRBJ1-4, with a tentative D call TRBD1 (5 bases). In germline, CDR1 is SGHRS, CDR2 YFSETQ. CDR3 length equals 15 residues. V was cut by 7 bases and J by 4 bases, with 17 bases left in between. The CDR3 nucleotides are TGCGCCAGCGCCGAGTGGGGGGGAGATAATGAAAAACTGTTTTTT. Its translation is CASAEWGGDNEKLFF.

The rearrangement uses TRBV15 and TRBJ1-5, with 8 bases identical to TRBD1. Germline V gene sequence: CDR1 LNHNV, CDR2 YYDKDF (reference sequence). V gave up 6 bases and J gave up 6 bases; unmatched junction bases: 4. There are 13 residues in the CDR3. The CDR3 DNA reads as TGTGCCACCAGGGACAGGGAGTCTCAGCCCCAGCATTTT. Encoded protein: CATRDRESQPQHF.

The chain employs TRBV30 and TRBJ2-1; possibly TRBD2 for D (5 bases). V lost 0 bases, J lost 12 bases, and 12 bases lay in between. The CDR3 totals 12 residues. The V gene's germline CDR1 is GTSNPN and CDR2 SVGIG (reference sequence). In nucleotides, the CDR3 is TGTGCCTGGAGTGTATATAGCGAGGGGCAGTTCTTC. It is translated as CAWSVYSEGQFF.